This T cell receptor (beta chain) appears in the sequencing data of a study of tumor and adjacent non-tumor tissue in lung cancer. Whole-study context: The cohort had under 15 adenocarcinoma, a couple of squamous cell and 1 small cell patients. Aged about 31 to 80 years, patients included 9 to 11 men and a few women with stage I to III disease. Study results and caveats: Tumor TCR diversity, when higher, was linked to shorter survival.

CDR1 and CDR2 (germline): SGHRS, YFSETQ. There are 19 residues in the CDR3. Trimming shortened V by 4 bases and J by 0 bases, and 25 bases separated the two germline ends. As concerns this clonotype: What it recognizes is unknown.

This sample's RNA came from whole unsorted tissue. A modified ARM-PCR protocol with three rounds of nested PCR amplified TCRbeta. TCRdb re-called the multiplex PCR reads with MiXCR, one entry per CDR3 protein. The top ten clones hold over 10% of a sample with 120,000 or so distinct CDR3 sequences, roughly 64% of them seen once. The clonotype was recovered from a man aged 25 to 45 with non-small cell lung cancer. Sequenced sample: lung tumor tissue. The chain carries TRBV5-1 and TRBJ1-1; D unresolved. CDR3 amino acids: CASSLHQRGLTEMNTEAFF. CDR3 sequence (DNA): TGCGCCAGCAGCCTCCACCAGCGAGGGCTAACAGAGATGAACACTGAAGCTTTCTTT.